This TCR beta chain appears in the sequencing data of a study of OX40 agonist ivuxolimab in advanced cancers. About the full investigation: The costimulatory receptor OX40 (CD134) was targeted by ivuxolimab, a fully human IgG2 agonistic monoclonal antibody. Intravenous ivuxolimab was administered to patients every 2 weeks at six dose levels: 0.01, 0.1, 0.3, 1.5, 3 and 10 mg/kg. Of the approximately 50 patients in dose escalation, some 20 had hepatocellular carcinoma, some 15 had melanoma, 9 had renal cell carcinoma and 9 had head and neck cancer. In the dose-escalation cohort, more than 80% of patients were male, and the mean age was 60 years with a range of roughly 23 to 79. Prior anti-PD-1, anti-PD-L1 or anti-CTLA-4 therapy was permitted, and checkpoint inhibitors had been received by less than 45% of dose-escalation patients. Three dose-escalation patients achieved partial responses, one with hepatocellular carcinoma and two with cutaneous melanoma. Peripheral TCRbeta sequencing was intended to test whether TCR sequence diversity was altered and clonal T-cell expansion was caused by ivuxolimab. The monotherapy dose-escalation portion (N of about 52 patients) of the phase I ivuxolimab trial is reported in the paper.

For sequencing of the TCRbeta CDR3 region, genomic DNA was extracted from the sorted cells. The immunoSEQ Assay was used for sequencing of TCRbeta CDR3 regions. This immuneACCESS table, as held by TCRdb, lists in-frame sequences with V and J called but not all clones. Of the missing ones, under half trace to an unresolved V gene in checked studies; the others have no known cause. The sample yields more than 20,000 clones; 75% to 85% were counted once. In total, the top ten clones hold about 35% of the sample. The trial excluded patients who had a history of autoimmune disease or who were on systemic immunosuppression. Peripheral blood for TCR sequencing was drawn from every dose cohort at baseline, at cycle 4 day 1 and at cycle 7 day 1. The samples were drawn from a first-in-human, open-label, multicenter phase I dose-escalation trial of ivuxolimab. The trial enrolled adults with locally advanced or metastatic head and neck squamous cell, hepatocellular, melanoma or renal cell carcinoma. Before TCR sequencing, CD4+ and CD8+ T cells were separately sorted from peripheral blood.

Note on this clone: This receptor's antigen is unknown. Per-base quality was not reported, and no clone a single base away is much larger than it.

Results and caveats for the whole study, not just this receptor: Partial responders in the 0.1-3.0 mg/kg groups had among the lowest normalized peripheral clonal expansion, especially among CD8+ T cells. Low levels of normalized T-cell clonal expansion were also seen in some nonresponding patients. On average, CD8+ T cells showed more expanded clones than CD4+ T cells after ivuxolimab. At doses of 0.1 to 3.0 mg/kg, clonal expansion of both CD4+ and CD8+ T cells in blood was seen between baseline and week 6. The antigen specificity of the clonally expanded peripheral T cells was not determined.

From the cysteine up to the phenylalanine, the CDR3 has a length of 15 residues. Only CDR3 DNA is held: 45 bases, read in frame from base 1. Based on the germline V gene, the CDR1 and CDR2 sequences are SGHTA and FQGNSA. This receptor was obtained from an adult with an advanced solid tumor such as melanoma, head and neck, liver or kidney cancer. The sample consisted of CD4+ or CD8+ T cells sorted from blood, taken in a trial of the OX40 agonist ivuxolimab. This chain joins TRBV7-2 to TRBJ2-5; the central 7 bases match TRBD2. The better agreement between TRBJ2-7 and the DNA end casts doubt on the J call. The DNA is as follows: TGTGCCAGCAGCTTACCTACTAGCGTTAGGGACGAGCAGTACTTC. It codes for CASSLPTSVRDEQYF.